Listed here are 15 T cell receptor beta chains from one sample, sequenced in a study of blood T cells in healthy people across ages. The second PCR ran about 6 to 12 cycles with a sample-barcoded 5' primer and J-beta primers. TCRdb recomputed calls from the 5' RACE reads with MiXCR, one row per CDR3 protein. The sample holds approximately 490,000 distinct CDR3 sequences, 24% seen once. The sample was also linked to a second study, of T cells of mothers and their children.

The material sequenced was blood. The receptors stem from a boy younger than 18 in good health.

Only a few counts were recorded for this clonotype. This sequence joins TRBV18 and TRBJ1-4; D ambiguous. CDR1 is KGHSH, CDR2 LQKENI, per germline. The germline V and J ends were trimmed by 6 bases and 0 bases, with 8 bases remaining between them. The CDR3 consists of 14 residues. CDR3 region: CASSPTATNEKLFF. For the CDR3, the DNA is TGTGCCAGCTCCCCCACGGCAACTAATGAAAAACTGTTTTTT.

In this sample, this clonotype turned up a few times. The germline gene is not matched at one end of the junction; a read error may be the cause. The CDR3 sequence: CASSLTEAGPRKFF. The CDR3 nucleotides are TGTGCCAGCAGCTTAACGGAGGCAGGTCCTAGAAAGTTCTTC. This chain joins TRBV7-3 and TRBJ2-5; TRBD2 is a possible D gene (5 bases). The CDR3 sequence is 14 residues long. Germline lookup yields CDR1 SGHTA and CDR2 FQGTGA. Looking up the rest from reference TRBV7-3 and TRBJ2-5 gives the full variable domain: GAGVSQTPSNKVTEKGKYVELRCDPISGHTALYWYRQSLGQGPEFLIYFQGTGAADDSGLPNDRFFAVRPEGSVSTLKIQRTERGDSAVYLCASSLTEAGPRKFFGPGTRLLVL.

This clonotype was picked up one time. The CDR3 coding sequence is TGCGCCAGCAGCCCGGGGGGTCCTCCCTCTGGAAACACCATATATTTT. It specifies CASSPGGPPSGNTIYF. V usage is TRBV5-1 and J usage is TRBJ1-3; a possible D gene is TRBD1 (5 bases). Germline CDR1 reads SGHRS; CDR2 reads YFSETQ. The V and J ends lost 4 bases and 0 bases respectively, with 14 bases between them. The CDR3 is 16 amino acids.

This clonotype appeared a few times. V gene TRBV5-1 combines with J gene TRBJ2-5; D gene uncertain. With 0 bases removed from V and 2 bases from J, the gap between germline ends came to 11 bases. The germline V gene encodes CDR1 SGHRS and CDR2 YFSETQ. There are 15 residues in the CDR3. CDR3 sequence: CASSLEVGWQETQYF. Written as DNA, the CDR3 is TGCGCCAGCAGCTTGGAGGTGGGGTGGCAAGAGACCCAGTACTTC.

The CDR3 DNA reads as TGTGCCAGCAGTTTGGAGGGGGCGGCCAAAAACATTCAGTACTTC. This translates into CASSLEGAAKNIQYF. The rearrangement uses TRBV27 and TRBJ2-4, with a weak D call TRBD1 (7 bases). Germline loops: CDR1 MNHEY, CDR2 SMNVEV (reference sequence). The CDR3 has 15 residues. V lost 3 bases and J 1 base, leaving 10 bases between the germline ends.

The chain is built from TRBV20-1 and TRBJ1-5; TRBD1 aligns across 7 bases. Germline CDR1 DFQATT, CDR2 SNEGSKA (reference sequence). The CDR3 loop spans 13 amino acids. V gave up 6 bases and J gave up 3 bases; unmatched junction bases: 5. The CDR3 loop reads CSATGTVNQPQHF. The CDR3 DNA sequence: TGCAGTGCCACCGGGACAGTCAATCAGCCCCAGCATTTT.

This clonotype showed up just a few times. This rearrangement joins TRBV7-2 to TRBJ2-2; the D call may be TRBD1 or TRBD2 (5 bases each). Between the trimmed V and J ends, which lost 0 bases and 4 bases, there was a span of 15 bases. This CDR3 spans 17 amino acids. CDR1 and CDR2 from the germline V gene are SGHTA and FQGNSA. The CDR3 reads CASSLAGVGTGTGELFF. The CDR3 nucleotides are TGTGCCAGCAGCTTAGCGGGGGTTGGGACGGGCACCGGGGAGCTGTTTTTT.

The V call is TRBV5-1, the J call TRBJ2-1, with D hard to call. Germline-derived CDR1 and CDR2 are SGHRS and YFSETQ. V was trimmed by 3 bases and J by 10 bases, leaving 14 bases between them. This CDR3 has 13 residues. This CDR3 is CASSSMDRGEQFF. The DNA for the CDR3 is TGCGCCAGCAGCTCCATGGATAGAGGCGAGCAGTTCTTC.

This sequence joins TRBV9 and TRBJ2-3; 13 bases match TRBD2. This CDR3 is 17 amino acids long. J was trimmed by 5 bases and V by 0 bases; bases with no gene match: 6. From germline, CDR1 is SGDLS and CDR2 YYNGEE. CDR3 residues: CASSVGGLAGMGDTQYF. The CDR3 region has the DNA TGTGCCAGCAGCGTAGGGGGACTAGCGGGAATGGGAGATACGCAGTATTTT.

About this clonotype itself: At one end, the junction sequence differs from germline, possibly due to a read error. The V and J genes are TRBV28 and TRBJ2-3; a weak D match, TRBD2 (5 bases). This CDR3 comprises 13 residues. Germline CDR1 reads MDHEN; CDR2 reads SYDVKM. The CDR3 region has the DNA TGTGTCAGCACCTGGCGGGTGACAGATACGCAGTATTTT. Translation gives CVSTWRVTDTQYF.

This clonotype was found a few times. The CDR3 sequence: CASSDVGGGSYNEQFF. The CDR3 DNA sequence: TGTGCCAGCAGCGATGTGGGCGGGGGGTCCTACAATGAGCAGTTCTTC. V and J are TRBV27 and TRBJ2-1, with 8 bases fitting TRBD2. Germline-derived CDR1 and CDR2 are MNHEY and SMNVEV (reference sequence). This CDR3 is built from 16 residues. Trimming took 6 bases from V and 1 from J; bases not matched to a gene: 8.

In regard to this clonotype: One junction end disagrees with the germline gene, perhaps due to a read error. The chain has TRBV24-1 and TRBJ2-5, with TRBD2 matching 7 bases. This CDR3 has 17 residues. Germline CDR1 is KGHDR and CDR2 is SFDVKD. CDR3 region: CATSDSDGGGPQETQHF. The CDR3 region has the DNA TGTGCCACCAGTGATTCGGATGGCGGGGGACCCCAAGAGACCCAGCACTTC.

V is TRBV20-1 and J is TRBJ2-7; 11 bases fit TRBD2. Germline lookup yields CDR1 DFQATT and CDR2 SNEGSKA (reference sequence). This CDR3 contains 13 residues. CDR3 amino acids: CSVTSGSLYEQYF. CDR3 coding DNA: TGCAGCGTTACTAGCGGGAGTCTCTACGAGCAGTACTTC.

The chain uses TRBV7-2 and TRBJ2-5; D is tentatively TRBD1 or TRBD2 (5 bases each). This CDR3 contains 16 residues. V was trimmed by 1 base and J by 2 bases, leaving 14 bases between them. The germline gives CDR1 SGHTA, CDR2 FQGNSA. For the CDR3, the DNA is TGTACCAGCAGCTTAGGAGGACGGGGACCACAAGAGACCCAGTACTTC. It translates to CTSSLGGRGPQETQYF. Based on the CDR3 plus reference TRBV7-2 and TRBJ2-5, the full variable domain is GAGVSQSPSNKVTEKGKDVELRCDPISGHTALYWYRQSLGQGLEFLIYFQGNSAPDKSGLPSDRFSAERTGGSVSTLTIQRTQQEDSAVYLCTSSLGGRGPQETQYFGPGTRLLVL.

This clonotype occurred a few times. The chain uses TRBV5-1 and TRBJ2-3, with 8 positions matching TRBD2. The V and J ends lost 1 base and 7 bases, in that order; junction bases with no gene match: 17. The CDR3 sequence is 18 residues long. Germline CDR1 SGHRS, CDR2 YFSETQ. The CDR3 spells CASSLYPSSRGGPYTQYF. The CDR3 bases are TGCGCCAGCAGCTTGTATCCCTCGTCCCGGGGGGGGCCGTATACGCAGTATTTT.